This T cell receptor beta chain was profiled in a study of T cells expressing NK-cell markers. Turning to this clonotype: Its antigen is unknown.

Germline V gene lookup returns CDR1 DFQATT and CDR2 SNEGSKA (reference sequence). CDR3 length equals 15 residues. TCRdb processed the 5' RACE reads again and assigns one entry to each CDR3 protein, with no DNA. The table lists a few hundred thousand distinct CDR3 sequences. Study results and caveats: Similarly, these clonotypes led the CD3+CD56-NKG2C+ fraction as well in four donors.

The clonotype comes from a man aged 18-69 years in good health. Sequenced input: blood T cells: a sorted CD56 or NKG2C T cell subset, CD4+ or CD8+ T cells, or bulk PBMC T cells (not recorded which). The chain employs TRBV20-1 and TRBJ2-4; TCRdb lists TRBD1, though no DNA is available to test this call. The chain's CDR3 is CSAGDTPGTKNIQYF.